The 26 T cell receptor beta chains presented below share a single source sample, sequenced in a study of shared clonotypes between healthy human individuals (dated by TCRdb to 2018 to 2021). Libraries came from the immunoSEQ multiplex PCR assay. Not all clones reach the TCRdb copy of this immuneACCESS table, which keeps in-frame sequences only. Checked studies attribute under half of the gap to unresolved V genes and leave the rest unexplained. The sample yields some 2.4 million clones; under 95% were counted once. The ten largest clones add up to approximately 0.35% of the sample. Input material: naive CD4+ T cells from PBMCs. The label giving this sample's cell subset or site can be read as: CD45RA+ positively selected. These receptor sequences come from a man aged 18 to 30 in good health. Some clones in this sample may be carry-over from other donors' samples.

The chain couples TRBV5-1 to TRBJ1-2; D is uncertain. The V end lost 9 bases, the J end lost 1 base, and 19 bases lay between the germline ends. The CDR3 length is 15 residues. Germline CDR1 SGHRS, CDR2 YFSETQ. CDR3 sequence reads: CATAAGLRGNYGYTF. In DNA form, the CDR3 reads TGCGCCACCGCGGCAGGTTTGAGAGGTAACTATGGCTACACCTTC.

J is TRBJ2-7 and V is TRBV7-2; 9 nucleotides line up with TRBD1. The CDR3 sequence is 14 residues long. Germline V gene data show CDR1 as SGHTA and CDR2 as FQGNSA. With 5 bases clipped from V and 7 bases from J, the junction kept 9 bases outside the gene matches. The CDR3 reads CASSPDRGGQEQYF. As DNA, the CDR3 is TGTGCCAGCAGCCCGGACAGGGGTGGCCAGGAGCAGTACTTC.

The CDR3 protein is CASSLGDLLVETQYF. The CDR3 coding sequence is TGCGCCAGCAGCTTGGGGGACTTACTGGTTGAGACCCAGTACTTC. V gene TRBV5-1 combines with J gene TRBJ2-5; D is perhaps TRBD2 (6 bases). The V end was cut by 0 bases, the J end by 5 bases, with 14 bases between. Germline loops: CDR1 SGHRS, CDR2 YFSETQ. The CDR3 is 15 amino acids.

The rearrangement links TRBV5-6 to TRBJ2-5; unclear D gene. V shed 4 bases and J shed 4 bases, with 14 bases lying between them. The CDR3 spans 14 residues. Germline CDR1 is SGHDT and CDR2 is YYEEEE. CDR3 DNA sequence: TGTGCCAGCAGCGCGGACCCATTCGGAGAGACCCAGTACTTC. Its translation: CASSADPFGETQYF.

Details on this clone: Other DNA variants within this sample encode the same CDR3. The V and J genes are TRBV29-1 and TRBJ2-7; 11 nucleotides match TRBD2. The V gene end was trimmed by 4 bases and the J gene end by 2 bases; junction bases not matched to a gene: 1. Germline V gene lookup returns CDR1 SQVTM and CDR2 ANQGSEA. The CDR3 totals 13 residues. The CDR3 DNA follows: TGCAGCGTTGTACTAGCGGGAGCCTACGAGCAGTACTTC. Protein sequence: CSVVLAGAYEQYF.

The CDR3 protein is CASSEAVSGQFF. The CDR3 bases are TGTGCCAGCAGTGAAGCCGTCTCCGGGCAGTTCTTC. The rearrangement uses TRBV2 and TRBJ2-1; D ambiguous. The CDR3 totals 12 residues. Germline V gene data show CDR1 as SNHLY and CDR2 as FYNNEI. Trimming left V 0 bases short and J 12 bases short, with 9 bases between.

This rearrangement joins TRBV6-6 to TRBJ2-1; 8 bases match TRBD1. This CDR3 contains 15 residues. V trimming: 6 bases; J trimming: 3 bases; junction bases outside the gene matches: 7. Germline V gene sequence: CDR1 MNHNY, CDR2 SVGAGI (reference sequence). For the CDR3, the DNA is TGTGCCAGCAGCCGCGGACAGGGAAGCTACAATGAGCAGTTCTTC. Its protein is CASSRGQGSYNEQFF.

The chain carries TRBV19 and TRBJ1-1; no definite D call. The CDR3 has 14 amino acids. Germline V gene sequence: CDR1 LNHDA, CDR2 SQIVND (reference sequence). The V end was cut by 1 base, the J end by 0 bases, with 6 bases between. For the CDR3, the DNA is TGTGCCAGTAGTATAGTCGAGGTGAACACTGAAGCTTTCTTT. Its protein is CASSIVEVNTEAFF.

This sequence joins TRBV10-2 and TRBJ2-3; D is ambiguous. Germline V lookup: CDR1 WSHSY, CDR2 SAAADI. With 6 bases removed from V and 5 bases from J, the gap between germline ends came to 6 bases. The CDR3 totals 11 residues. In nucleotides, the CDR3 is TGCGCCAGCAGCTACGGAGATACGCAGTATTTT. Amino acids: CASSYGDTQYF.

The CDR3 sequence: CASRPRTSGYNEQFF. In nucleotides, the CDR3 is TGTGCCAGCAGACCCCGGACTAGCGGGTACAATGAGCAGTTCTTC. The gene calls are TRBV2 and TRBJ2-1; 11 bases are shared with TRBD2. The CDR3 spans 15 residues. Per the germline V gene, CDR1 is SNHLY and CDR2 is FYNNEI. V lost 6 bases and J lost 4; bases outside the gene matches: 5.

This clone was seen a single time. The V call is TRBV5-1, the J call TRBJ2-1; a possible D gene is TRBD1 (6 bases). V was cut by 4 bases and J by 0 bases, with 14 bases left in between. CDR3 length: 16 amino acids. The germline V gene has CDR1 SGHRS and CDR2 YFSETQ. The CDR3 protein is CASSPETGYSYNEQFF. CDR3 DNA: TGCGCCAGCAGCCCCGAGACAGGATACTCCTACAATGAGCAGTTCTTC.

This chain connects TRBV27 to TRBJ1-1; no definite D call. Germline V gives CDR1 MNHEY, CDR2 SMNVEV (reference sequence). The CDR3 length is 15 residues. Trimming cost V 5 bases and J 0 bases, with 13 bases left between them. CDR3 amino acids: CASSPLRPLNTEAFF. The CDR3 nucleotides are TGTGCCAGCAGTCCCCTGCGGCCTTTGAACACTGAAGCTTTCTTT.

For this clone: Other DNA sequences in this sample translate to the same CDR3. The chain combines TRBV6-6 with TRBJ2-5; TRBD2 aligns across 7 bases. The CDR3 has 15 residues. Looked up from germline, CDR1 is MNHNY and CDR2 is SVGAGI (reference sequence). Trimming took 0 bases from V and 5 from J; bases not matched to a gene: 6. CDR3 sequence reads: CASSYSTLGGETQYF. In DNA form, the CDR3 reads TGTGCCAGCAGTTACTCGACACTCGGGGGGGAGACCCAGTACTTC.

The rearrangement links TRBV19 to TRBJ2-7; 11 bases are a match to TRBD2. The CDR3 sequence is 14 residues long. Germline CDR1 LNHDA, CDR2 SQIVND (reference sequence). V dropped 5 bases and J dropped 5; count of bases not matched to a gene: 5. The CDR3 spells CASSPSGRRNEQYF. The CDR3 bases are TGTGCCAGTAGTCCTAGCGGGAGGCGAAACGAGCAGTACTTC.

The sample holds one count of this clone. The chain recombines TRBV2 with TRBJ2-7; tentative D call: TRBD1 (6 bases). Germline CDR1 SNHLY, CDR2 FYNNEI. Trimming pared 7 bases from V and 4 bases from J, leaving 17 bases between. The CDR3 has 14 residues. CDR3 sequence reads: CASTWAGVGYEQYF. CDR3 in DNA: TGTGCCAGCACCTGGGCAGGGGTAGGGTACGAGCAGTACTTC. The full variable domain, in which reference TRBV2 and TRBJ2-7 provide the parts outside the CDR3, is EPEVTQTPSHQVTQMGQEVILRCVPISNHLYFYWYRQILGQKVEFLVSFYNNEISEKSEIFDDQFSVERPDGSNFTLKIRSTKLEDSAMYFCASTWAGVGYEQYFGPGTRLTVT.

This clone was seen a handful of times. This specimen includes other DNA sequences encoding the same CDR3. This sequence joins TRBV18 and TRBJ1-2; D gene ambiguous. Germline V gene sequence: CDR1 KGHSH, CDR2 LQKENI. This CDR3 comprises 12 residues. V lost 6 bases and J lost 0, with 5 bases in between. The CDR3 spells CASSQANYGYTF. The CDR3 nucleotides read TGTGCCAGCTCCCAGGCTAACTATGGCTACACCTTC.

This clone was detected a few times. J is TRBJ1-1 and V is TRBV6-1; no reliable D call. The germline V and J ends were trimmed by 7 bases and 0 bases, with 12 bases remaining between them. CDR1 and CDR2 from the germline V gene are MNHNS and SASEGT. The CDR3 is 14 residues long. CDR3 DNA sequence: TGTGCCAGCATGAGTGGGTGGGTGAACACTGAAGCTTTCTTT. Encoded protein: CASMSGWVNTEAFF.

The chain combines TRBV30 with TRBJ2-5; the D is unclear. The V end was cut by 3 bases, the J end by 5 bases, with 13 bases between. The CDR3 is made up of 13 amino acids. Germline V CDR1 and CDR2: GTSNPN, SVGIG (reference sequence). The chain's CDR3 is CAWRLVGRETQYF. As DNA, the CDR3 is TGTGCCTGGAGGCTGGTAGGACGGGAGACCCAGTACTTC.

This CDR3 reads CASSFLARATNEKLFF. CDR3 nucleotide sequence: TGTGCCAGCAGTTTCCTCGCCAGGGCAACTAATGAAAAACTGTTTTTT. V and J are TRBV27 and TRBJ1-4; perhaps TRBD1 as D (5 bases). The ends were cut back, 3 bases at V and 0 bases at J, with 11 bases in the middle. The CDR3 is 16 amino acids. The germline V gene has CDR1 MNHEY and CDR2 SMNVEV (reference sequence).

The genes are TRBV27 and TRBJ1-1, with a tentative D call TRBD1 (6 bases). This CDR3 comprises 15 residues. Germline assignment: CDR1 MNHEY and CDR2 SMNVEV (reference sequence). V lost 2 bases and J 2 bases, leaving 12 bases between the germline ends. The CDR3 nucleotides read TGTGCCAGCAGTTTAATCGGGGGCTCAAACACTGAAGCTTTCTTT. Amino acid sequence: CASSLIGGSNTEAFF.

This chain joins TRBV29-1 and TRBJ1-2, with D perhaps TRBD1 (5 bases). Deletions cut 7 bases from V and 6 bases from J, with 12 bases between. Per the germline V gene, CDR1 is SQVTM and CDR2 is ANQGSEA. This CDR3 region has 11 residues. The CDR3 sequence is CSAGVGDGYTF. DNA of the CDR3: TGCAGCGCGGGGGTTGGAGATGGCTACACCTTC.

This rearrangement joins TRBV6-4 to TRBJ1-1; TRBD1 matches at 7 bases. Per germline, CDR1 MRHNA and CDR2 SNTAGT. The CDR3 contains 17 residues. The junction had 13 bases not matched to a gene; V was cut back by 0 bases and J by 6 bases. CDR3 protein: CASSDSMRRQGLAEAFF. The CDR3 DNA is TGTGCCAGCAGTGACTCTATGAGGAGACAGGGCCTAGCTGAAGCTTTCTTT.

This chain links TRBV30 with TRBJ2-5, with 9 bases lining up with TRBD1. The junction had 7 bases not matched to a gene; V was cut back by 1 base and J by 4 bases. The CDR3 has 15 residues. CDR1 GTSNPN and CDR2 SVGIG come from the germline V gene (reference sequence). CDR3: CAWSGGQGKRETQYF. Written as DNA, the CDR3 is TGTGCCTGGAGTGGCGGACAGGGGAAACGAGAGACCCAGTACTTC.

The rearrangement links TRBV5-1 to TRBJ2-2; 12 bases match TRBD2. Germline values: CDR1 SGHRS, CDR2 YFSETQ. The J segment lost 1 base and the V segment lost 4 bases, leaving 5 bases of the junction unmatched. There are 17 residues in the CDR3. The CDR3 region is CASSAGLAGRNTGELFF. The CDR3 nucleotides are TGCGCCAGCAGCGCAGGACTAGCGGGGCGGAACACCGGGGAGCTGTTTTTT. Full variable domain (remainder filled in from reference TRBV5-1 and TRBJ2-2): KAGVTQTPRYLIKTRGQQVTLSCSPISGHRSVSWYQQTPGQGLQFLFEYFSETQRNKGNFPGRFSGRQFSNSRSEMNVSTLELGDSALYLCASSAGLAGRNTGELFFGEGSRLTVL.

The chain is built from TRBV28 and TRBJ1-1; D unresolved. Germline V gene sequence: CDR1 MDHEN, CDR2 SYDVKM. Trimming removed 7 bases from V and 3 bases from J, with 12 bases in between. The CDR3 length is 13 residues. As DNA, the CDR3 is TGTGCCAGCACCGGCCCTCGGGACACTGAAGCTTTCTTT. Protein: CASTGPRDTEAFF.

V is TRBV29-1 and J is TRBJ2-1; weak D call: TRBD2 (6 bases). The CDR3 sequence is 11 residues long. V was pared by 1 base and J by 10 bases, with 8 bases between. CDR1 and CDR2 (germline): SQVTM, ANQGSEA. CDR3 residues: CSVEGREEQFF. CDR3 nucleotide sequence: TGCAGCGTTGAAGGACGGGAGGAGCAGTTCTTC.